This T cell receptor (beta chain) was captured by sequencing in a study of human T cells and chemical hapten exposure. TCRdb passed the 5' RACE reads through MiXCR, listing each CDR3 protein once. The profile covers about 110,000 distinct CDR3 sequences, with roughly 18% appearing a single time and 2.5% to 3% taken by the ten largest. The total RNA was obtained from whole blood that was not fractionated. The CDR3 extends over 16 amino acids. The germline V gene has CDR1 SQVTM and CDR2 ANQGSEA. Between the trimmed V and J ends, which lost 0 bases and 3 bases, there was a span of 17 bases. The receptor was derived from a human donor in good health. This chain joins TRBV29-1 and TRBJ1-2; D is ambiguous. CDR3 protein: CSVEDPARFKDYGYTF. The DNA of the CDR3 is TGCAGCGTTGAAGATCCCGCCCGGTTTAAGGACTATGGCTACACCTTC.